This T cell receptor beta chain was profiled in a study of blood T cell repertoires in COVID-19. Study background: Sites across the United States, Italy and Spain contributed samples from acute and convalescent COVID-19.

Clones were sequenced by immunoSEQ multiplex PCR, and TCRdb holds only the in-frame ones, with some missing. The sample lists 400,000 to 550,000 clones, roughly 91% occurring once. V lost 0 bases, J lost 6 bases, and 16 bases stayed unmatched. The CDR3 runs to 18 residues. From germline, CDR1 is LGHDT and CDR2 YNNKEL (reference sequence). The sample consisted of peripheral blood. This TCR was recovered from a woman in her 30s with acute or convalescent COVID-19. The chain employs TRBV3-1 (or the pseudogene TRBV3-2) and TRBJ2-5, with 7 bases aligning to TRBD2. This CDR3 reads CASSQDNLDLFGTKTQYF. DNA for the CDR3: TGTGCCAGCAGCCAAGATAATCTCGACCTCTTCGGGACTAAGACCCAGTACTTC.